One sample yielded the 28 T cell receptor beta chains listed below, sequenced in a study of OX40 agonist ivuxolimab in advanced cancers. Method: immunoSEQ multiplex PCR; TCRdb's copy keeps in-frame clones and lacks some. This sample has 60,000 to 65,000 clones, with more than 80% found just once. The specimen was CD4+ or CD8+ T cells sorted from blood, collected in a trial of the OX40 agonist ivuxolimab. The source of these receptors is an adult with an advanced solid tumor such as melanoma, head and neck, liver or kidney cancer.

The genes are TRBV29-1 and TRBJ2-3, with D possibly called TRBD1 or TRBD2 (5 bases each). The CDR3 spans 12 residues. V was pared by 6 bases and J by 3 bases, with 10 bases between. CDR1 and CDR2 (germline): SQVTM, ANQGSEA. The CDR3: CSVGPITDTQYF. CDR3 DNA: TGCAGCGTGGGACCGATTACAGATACGCAGTATTTT.

This sequence joins TRBV5-1 and TRBJ2-1; 9 nucleotides match TRBD2. Germline V gene lookup returns CDR1 SGHRS and CDR2 YFSETQ. The CDR3 covers 16 residues. The V segment lost 3 bases and the J segment 0 bases; nucleotides outside the gene matches: 4. In DNA form, the CDR3 reads TGCGCCAGCAGCTCAGGTAGCGGGAGCTCCTACAATGAGCAGTTCTTC. Amino acids: CASSSGSGSSYNEQFF.

The gene calls are TRBV5-1 and TRBJ2-5; D is uncertain. The CDR3 sequence is 13 residues long. V lost 0 bases and J lost 5, with 8 bases in between. Germline V lookup: CDR1 SGHRS, CDR2 YFSETQ. CDR3 sequence (DNA): TGCGCCAGCAGCTTGGGTAGTGCGGAGACCCAGTACTTC. Translated: CASSLGSAETQYF.

This chain links TRBV19 with TRBJ2-4; 14 bases are shared with TRBD2. Germline CDR1 reads LNHDA; CDR2 reads SQIVND (reference sequence). CDR3 length: 18 residues. V was pared by 1 base and J by 6 bases, with 8 bases of the junction left unmatched. CDR3 in amino acids: CASSIGSLGTSGRNIQYF. For the CDR3, the DNA is TGTGCCAGTAGTATAGGCAGTCTCGGGACTAGCGGGAGAAACATTCAGTACTTC.

This rearrangement joins TRBV5-1 to TRBJ2-5, with D uncertain. This CDR3 has 12 amino acids. Germline CDR1 reads SGHRS; CDR2 reads YFSETQ. V lost 4 bases, J lost 4 bases, and 8 bases lay in between. CDR3: CASSVPPETQYF. CDR3 nucleotide sequence: TGCGCCAGCAGCGTTCCCCCAGAGACCCAGTACTTC.

The V call is TRBV13, the J call TRBJ1-3; 8 bases are shared with TRBD1. The germline gives CDR1 PRHDT, CDR2 FYEKMQ (reference sequence). The CDR3 runs 17 residues. Germline trimming cut 6 bases from V and 3 bases from J; bases unmatched to any gene: 13. The CDR3 sequence is CASRRNRDRMFGNTIYF. CDR3 nucleotides: TGTGCCAGCAGACGTAACCGGGACAGGATGTTTGGAAACACCATATATTTT.

CDR3: CASSVEGTTIYF. DNA for the CDR3: TGTGCCAGCAGCGTAGAAGGGACGACCATATATTTT. The chain recombines TRBV9 with TRBJ1-3; a weak D match, TRBD1 (5 bases). V was cut by 0 bases and J by 10 bases, with 8 bases left in between. Germline V gives CDR1 SGDLS, CDR2 YYNGEE. The CDR3 spans 12 residues.

For the CDR3, the DNA is TGTGCCAGCTCACCACCCGGAGACTCTGGAAACACCATATATTTT. It codes for CASSPPGDSGNTIYF. The chain joins TRBV18 to TRBJ1-3; D is unresolved. Germline V gene sequence: CDR1 KGHSH, CDR2 LQKENI. V shed 0 bases and J shed 0 bases, with 6 bases lying between them. The CDR3 is made up of 15 amino acids. Full variable domain (remainder filled in from reference TRBV18 and TRBJ1-3): NAGVMQNPRHLVRRRGQEARLRCSPMKGHSHVYWYRQLPEEGLKFMVYLQKENIIDESGMPKERFSAEFPKEGPSILRIQQVVRGDSAAYFCASSPPGDSGNTIYFGEGSWLTVV.

The CDR3 is CASARTSYEQYF. CDR3 in DNA: TGTGCCAGCGCCAGGACTTCCTACGAGCAGTACTTC. This chain uses TRBV9 with TRBJ2-7; weak D call: TRBD2 (5 bases). This CDR3 is built from 12 residues. CDR1 and CDR2 from the germline V gene are SGDLS and YYNGEE. Trimming removed 7 bases at V and 1 base at J, with 9 bases between. The full variable domain, its missing parts supplied by reference TRBV9 and TRBJ2-7, is DSGVTQTPKHLITATGQRVTLRCSPRSGDLSVYWYQQSLDQGLQFLIQYYNGEERAKGNILERFSAQQFPDLHSELNLSSLELGDSALYFCASARTSYEQYFGPGTRLTVT.

This clone was recorded only once. V gene TRBV9 combines with J gene TRBJ2-2; D unclear. The V gene lost 3 bases and the J gene lost 2 bases, with 14 bases spanning the gap. Germline V lookup: CDR1 SGDLS, CDR2 YYNGEE. The CDR3 runs 16 residues. CDR3 loop: CASSGGRWINTGELFF. The CDR3 DNA reads TGTGCCAGCAGCGGTGGACGGTGGATCAACACCGGGGAGCTGTTTTTT. Filled out from reference TRBV9 and TRBJ2-2, the complete variable domain reads DSGVTQTPKHLITATGQRVTLRCSPRSGDLSVYWYQQSLDQGLQFLIQYYNGEERAKGNILERFSAQQFPDLHSELNLSSLELGDSALYFCASSGGRWINTGELFFGEGSRLTVL.

The rearrangement joins TRBV5-6 to TRBJ2-7, with a weak D call TRBD2 (5 bases). Germline V CDR1 and CDR2: SGHDT, YYEEEE. This CDR3 spans 14 amino acids. Trimming shortened V by 0 bases and J by 3 bases, and 10 bases separated the two germline ends. In DNA form, the CDR3 reads TGTGCCAGCAGCTTGGGCGGACTCCACTACGAGCAGTACTTC. This encodes CASSLGGLHYEQYF.

This rearrangement joins TRBV7-2 to TRBJ2-3; 7 bases match TRBD1. CDR3 length: 11 residues. J gave up 14 bases and V 6 bases, and 8 bases lay outside the gene matches. The V gene's germline CDR1 is SGHTA and CDR2 FQGNSA. The chain's CDR3 is CASSQTGKAYF. The CDR3 DNA reads as TGTGCCAGCAGTCAGACAGGGAAGGCGTATTTT.

The rearrangement uses TRBV29-1 and TRBJ2-5; the D gene is possibly TRBD1 (7 bases). The J call may be wrong; the DNA end is better matched by TRBJ2-7. This CDR3 spans 15 amino acids. Germline V gives CDR1 SQVTM, CDR2 ANQGSEA. The CDR3 loop reads CSVEDRSRGVYEQYF. The DNA of the CDR3 is TGCAGCGTTGAAGATCGGTCCAGGGGGGTCTACGAGCAGTACTTC.

The V and J genes are TRBV4-2 and TRBJ2-5, with D tentatively TRBD1 or TRBD2 (5 bases each). There are 14 residues in the CDR3. CDR1 and CDR2 from the germline V gene are LGHNA and YNFKEQ. V gave up 3 bases and J gave up 3 bases, with 11 bases separating them. The chain's CDR3 is CASSHSGAEETQYF. CDR3 coding DNA: TGTGCCAGCAGCCACTCCGGGGCTGAAGAGACCCAGTACTTC.

V is TRBV7-7 and J is TRBJ2-5; D gene ambiguous. Deletions cut 1 base from V and 1 base from J, with 7 bases between. Germline V gene lookup returns CDR1 SSHAT and CDR2 FNYEAQ (reference sequence). This CDR3 spans 14 amino acids. The CDR3: CASSLDGSQETQYF. CDR3 in DNA: TGTGCCAGCAGCTTAGATGGTAGCCAAGAGACCCAGTACTTC.

The rearrangement links TRBV7-6 to TRBJ2-3, with D uncertain. Trimming removed 5 bases at V and 1 base at J, with 7 bases between. The CDR3 consists of 13 residues. Germline V gene lookup returns CDR1 SGHVS and CDR2 FNYEAQ. The CDR3: CASSNSRTDTQYF. CDR3 coding DNA: TGTGCCAGCAGCAATAGCCGCACAGATACGCAGTATTTT.

V gene TRBV11-3 combines with J gene TRBJ2-7; perhaps TRBD2 as D (5 bases). CDR3 length equals 13 residues. Germline V gives CDR1 SGHNT, CDR2 YENEEA. Trimming shortened V by 5 bases and J by 3 bases, and 11 bases separated the two germline ends. The CDR3 DNA follows: TGTGCCAGCAGCCGGAGGAGTGGCTACGAGCAGTACTTC. Amino acids: CASSRRSGYEQYF.

The J gene is TRBJ2-7, the V gene TRBV15; D gene ambiguous. The CDR3 sequence is 14 residues long. The V end was cut by 0 bases, the J end by 3 bases, with 9 bases between. The V gene's germline CDR1 is LNHNV and CDR2 YYDKDF (reference sequence). CDR3 coding DNA: TGTGCCACCAGCAGAGATGGAACTTTCTACGAGCAGTACGTC. This gives the protein CATSRDGTFYEQYV.

This clone was observed a handful of times. The chain combines TRBV7-9 with TRBJ2-7, with 9 nucleotides matching TRBD2. The junction had 3 bases not matched to a gene; V was cut back by 3 bases and J by 9 bases. The CDR3 length is 12 residues. Germline V gives CDR1 SEHNR, CDR2 FQNEAQ (reference sequence). The CDR3 region is CASSLGLAGQYF. The CDR3 nucleotides read TGTGCCAGCAGCTTGGGACTAGCCGGGCAGTACTTC.

A few counts support this clone. This chain connects TRBV7-9 to TRBJ1-2; D may be TRBD1 (5 bases). The V and J ends lost 5 bases and 8 bases respectively, with 12 bases between them. Germline CDR1 SEHNR, CDR2 FQNEAQ (reference sequence). The CDR3 extends over 12 amino acids. The CDR3: CASSPAPGGYTF. For the CDR3, the DNA is TGTGCCAGCAGCCCGGCCCCAGGGGGCTACACCTTC.

This chain uses TRBV28 with TRBJ2-5; D ambiguous. CDR3 length: 13 amino acids. The V gene lost 7 bases and the J gene lost 2 bases, with 11 bases spanning the gap. Germline CDR1 and CDR2: MDHEN and SYDVKM. CDR3 amino acids: CASTPRVQETQYF. The CDR3 nucleotides read TGTGCCAGCACCCCTCGGGTTCAAGAGACCCAGTACTTC.

The rearrangement uses TRBV15 and TRBJ2-1, with 9 bases matching TRBD1. The trim removed 5 bases at V and 7 bases at J, leaving 12 bases unmatched. From germline, CDR1 is LNHNV and CDR2 YYDKDF (reference sequence). This CDR3 contains 16 residues. Here the CDR3 reads CATSDSSQGARNEQFF. The CDR3 nucleotides read TGTGCCACCAGCGATTCTTCACAGGGGGCGAGGAATGAGCAGTTCTTC. The full variable domain, its missing parts supplied by reference TRBV15 and TRBJ2-1, is DAMVIQNPRYQVTQFGKPVTLSCSQTLNHNVMYWYQQKSSQAPKLLFHYYDKDFNNEADTPDNFQSRRPNTSFCFLDIRSPGLGDTAMYLCATSDSSQGARNEQFFGPGTRLTVL.

The V gene is TRBV27, the J gene TRBJ2-3; 7 bases match TRBD2. Germline trimming cut 4 bases from V and 1 base from J; bases unmatched to any gene: 11. The CDR3 runs to 17 residues. From germline, CDR1 is MNHEY and CDR2 SMNVEV (reference sequence). The CDR3 sequence: CASSSPSHSGRTDTQYF. The CDR3 DNA is TGTGCCAGCAGTTCTCCGTCCCATAGCGGGCGCACAGATACGCAGTATTTT.

The chain combines TRBV11-1 with TRBJ2-7; no firm D call. Germline CDR1 reads SGHAT; CDR2 reads FQDESV (reference sequence). The CDR3 sequence is 15 residues long. V was cut by 0 bases and J by 2 bases, with 11 bases left in between. The CDR3 loop is CASSLAKTLTYEQYF. CDR3 coding DNA: TGTGCCAGCAGCTTAGCAAAGACCCTAACCTACGAGCAGTACTTC.

The chain links TRBV11-3 to TRBJ2-2; 11 nucleotides line up with TRBD2. V lost 1 base, J lost 2 bases, and 9 bases stayed unmatched. The germline V gene encodes CDR1 SGHNT and CDR2 YENEEA. This CDR3 is built from 19 residues. The CDR3: CASSLGSGRALTNTGELFF. The DNA of the CDR3 is TGTGCCAGCAGCTTAGGTAGCGGGAGGGCCCTTACAAACACCGGGGAGCTGTTTTTT.

There are a few counts of this clone. The chain carries TRBV11-2 and TRBJ2-1, with TRBD2 matching over 10 bases. CDR3 length: 15 amino acids. The trim removed 5 bases at V and 4 bases at J, leaving 5 bases unmatched. CDR1 SGHAT and CDR2 FQNNGV come from the germline V gene. CDR3 coding DNA: TGTGCCAGCAGCACCGGGACTAGCGTTTACAATGAGCAGTTCTTC. Translating it yields CASSTGTSVYNEQFF.

The V call is TRBV21-1, the J call TRBJ2-7; the DNA was not used to check the table's D call, TRBD2. TRBV21-1 is a listed pseudogene. This CDR3 has 13 residues. CDR3 in amino acids: CASSITSKYEQYV. The CDR3 coding sequence is TGTGCCAGCAGCATCACTAGCAAATACGAGCAGTACGTC.

V and J are TRBV6-1 and TRBJ2-3; no clear D gene. Trimming removed 6 bases at V and 3 bases at J, with 10 bases between. CDR3 length: 13 residues. The germline CDR1 and CDR2 sequences are MNHNS and SASEGT. Here the CDR3 reads CASSAAGTDTQYF. The CDR3 coding sequence is TGTGCCAGCAGCGCAGCAGGTACAGATACGCAGTATTTT.